This TCR beta chain was recovered during a study of CD8 T cells in Susac syndrome. Random-hexamer reverse transcription was applied to roughly 0.45 to 1 ug RNA. TCRdb redid the calling of the immunoSEQ multiplex PCR reads with MiXCR, one entry per CDR3 protein. The sample has around 120,000 distinct CDR3 sequences, roughly 94% seen once. CDR1 and CDR2 (germline): SGHTA, FQGTGA. The CDR3 has 15 amino acids. V was clipped by 3 bases and J by 2 bases; unmatched bases: 5. From blood CD8+ and CD4+ T cells, TCR beta sequences were generated. It was negative isolation that provided the CD8+ and CD4+ T cells, whereas TEMRA cells were enriched by FACS.

Input material: CD4+ T cells from PBMCs. V is TRBV7-3 and J is TRBJ2-7, with 9 nucleotides matching TRBD2. This clonotype originated in a human donor with multiple sclerosis. CDR3 in DNA: TGTGCCAGCAGCTTTGGCGGCGGGGGGGCCTACGAGCAGTACTTC. Encoded protein: CASSFGGGGAYEQYF.